This T cell receptor (beta chain) was captured by sequencing in a study of blood T cell repertoires in COVID-19. TCRdb's table, derived via immunoSEQ multiplex PCR, lists solely in-frame clones and lacks some. The sample lists more than 75,000 clones, 80% to 90% occurring once. V was pared by 4 bases and J by 7 bases, with 12 bases between. The germline CDR1 and CDR2 sequences are SGHTA and FQGNSA. CDR3 length equals 13 residues. The source is a woman of 80 years or more with acute or convalescent COVID-19. The sequencing input was peripheral blood. This chain joins TRBV7-2 and TRBJ2-3, with a weak D call TRBD1 (6 bases). The CDR3 bases are TGTGCCAGCAGCTCCTCAGGGGTTAATACGCAGTATTTT. It is translated as CASSSSGVNTQYF.